The sequence of this T cell receptor (beta chain) was determined in a study of human T cells and chemical hapten exposure. Study-level points and caveats: TCRs above 1 in 1000 frequency did not change with DPC sensitization.

A remark on this clonotype: Its antigen is unidentified.

The length of the CDR3 is 14 residues. Stated time point: pre-sensitization, week 0. Documented treatment: therapeutic diphenylcyclopropenone sensitization with weekly scalp DPC. TCRdb passed the RACE reads through MiXCR, listing each CDR3 protein once. The sample includes tens of thousands of distinct CDR3 sequences, 14% of them seen just once. Here the sequenced sample was whole blood, taken in connection with sensitization to the hapten diphenylcyclopropenone (DPC). The origin of this receptor is a woman aged 50 to 60 with alopecia areata. Some clones in this sample may be carry-over from other donors' samples. The rearrangement links TRBV21-1 to TRBJ2-1. TRBV21-1 is flagged as a pseudogene. The CDR3 is CASSKEGAVDEQFF. DNA for the CDR3: TGTGCCAGCAGCAAAGAAGGTGCAGTCGATGAGCAGTTCTTC.